This record looks at one TCR beta chain sequence and its context. The antigen it recognizes is unknown. In total, roughly 710 healthy bone marrow donors made up the cohort. All cohort members were sampled while nominally healthy, although unrecorded immune exposures were likely present. The donor tested CMV seronegative and was one of the 352 seronegative cohort members. Every donor gave a peripheral blood sample, and the peripheral blood mononuclear cells from that sample were used for TCR beta sequencing. The Qiagen DNeasy Blood Extraction Kit was used to extract genomic DNA from the blood cell samples. Preparation of the library involved the immunoSEQ multiplex PCR assay. For the multiplex PCR, a mixture combining 60 forward primers for TCR Vbeta segments and 13 reverse primers for TCR Jbeta segments was used. Amplification of the CDR3 region of rearranged TCR beta genes was performed with a multiplex PCR assay on genomic DNA. Amplified TCR beta libraries were sequenced as 87-base-pair reads on the Illumina HiSeq System. Per the authors' processing: Across the 600 to 700 repertoires, a later analysis counted some 81 million unique TCR beta chains, 8.5 million to 12 million of which were shared by at least two donors. Raw reads were error-corrected and collapsed into unique sequences with a nearest-neighbor algorithm that merged closely related sequences to remove PCR and sequencing errors. V, D and J gene segments were assigned by aligning CDR3 sequences to IMGT reference sequences. For a sequence to be retained, a match of at least six nucleotides to both a V gene segment and a J gene segment was required. Rearrangements were called productive when the CDR3 lacked stop codons and stayed in frame with V and J; all others were non-productive. Following IMGT convention, CDR3 was defined as the stretch from the second conserved V-encoded cysteine to the conserved J-encoded phenylalanine. The earlier analysis of around 640 of the donors excluded sequences that lacked an unambiguous match to a single V gene segment. In an earlier analysis of roughly 500 of the donors, V segments were called functional above 56.7% productive rearrangements and were called segregating when the between-donor standard deviation exceeded 5%. A statistical classification framework was developed to diagnose cytomegalovirus status using the catalog of TCR beta chain sequences. In a later analysis, V and J genes were assigned by comparing TCR nucleotide sequences against IMGT/GENE-DB human TR gene sequences. In a later analysis, CDR3 sequences and most-parsimonious VDJ recombination scenarios were assigned using the TCRdist pipeline. In a later analysis, each TCR beta chain was defined by its CDR3 amino acid sequence together with its V-gene family, and reads lacking a unique V-gene family were excluded. A later analysis removed 600 or so highly shared, low-generation-probability nucleotide sequences to deal with suspected cross-contamination and a sequencing artifact. For each public chain, a later analysis derived a clonal expansion index from normalized ranks of inferred template counts within each repertoire. Generation probabilities in a later analysis came from a VDJ recombination model fitted to out-of-frame rearrangements, and those results were checked against IGoR. A later analysis scored TCR-TCR, TCR-HLA and TCR-CMV co-occurrence with hypergeometric tests, applying a repertoire-size bias correction to TCR pairs. False discovery rates were estimated in a later analysis by permuting HLA or CMV assignments 20 times. In a later analysis, co-occurring TCRs were grouped using DBSCAN, with TCRdist sequence similarity added in when clustering inside HLA-allele-positive subsets. Repertoires with fewer than 30,000 or more than 120,000 public chains, plus five repertoires with anomalous nucleotide sharing, were excluded from co-occurrence clustering. TCRdb mirrors the immuneACCESS table, restricted to in-frame sequences. Some clones are absent from its copies; in checked studies, under half trace to an unresolved V gene, and the reason for the others is unknown. D and trimming were read from the DNA, whereas the V and J calls and clone size are those reported in that table. The table for this sample shows about 32,000 clones. Around 5% of the sample lies in the top ten.

The source of the sample is a study of cytomegalovirus exposure and HLA in healthy donors (TCRdb year 2017). With respect to the entire study: An earlier analysis of some 600 of the donors reported 276 Gb of sequence data and about 120 million unique TCR beta sequences obtained from about 179 million T cells. A later genetic analysis used genome-wide SNP genotypes for about 55% of the 666 donors, treating that subset as a discovery cohort. Rather than using new phenotypic data, the later analysis identified candidate immune exposures from TCR beta sequences and from how often those sequences occurred across donors. An early release covering 550 to 700 HLA-typed donors comprised about 300 gigabases of sequencing data and around 85 million unique TCR sequences. Four or five DR-DQ haplotypes were handled as single units for association and clustering because linkage in the cohort was strong. A separate validation cohort of over 95 different subjects was used in addition to the roughly 670-subject first cohort. Among some 410 genotyped donors of the cohort, an average of approximately 250,000 unique TCR beta nucleotide sequences were sequenced per donor, roughly a sixth of them non-productive. Using immunosequencing, the study profiled T cell repertoires from about 610 subjects and related those repertoires to cytomegalovirus serostatus. In a later analysis, previously published TCR beta repertoires from several hundred donors were re-analyzed and high-resolution HLA genotyping was added so that TCR occurrence patterns could be studied. Among the roughly 400 genotyped donors, around 79% belonged to the genetic ancestry cluster associated with self-reported Caucasian donors. Donor age, sex, ethnicity and CMV serostatus were collected together with the repertoire data. All discovery cohort repertoires had been generated using a single sequencing platform. The study aimed to test whether signatures of past pathogen exposure could be identified by cataloging public T cell receptors. To decide whether each TCR beta V gene segment behaved as functional or pseudogenic, an earlier analysis of approximately 600 of the donors relied on high-throughput TCR beta sequencing. To predict cytomegalovirus infection status, the study combined high-throughput TCR immunosequencing, statistical association of individual TCRs with disease status, and machine learning. Typing coverage differed by locus: A, B, C, DRB1 and DQB1 were typed in roughly 620-630 donors, DQA1 in approximately 520, DPA1 in over 600, and DPB1 in approximately 450. HLA typing included class I and class II loci at four-digit resolution. What the study reported, not specific to this receptor: The study listed 170 or so TCR beta chains as associated with cytomegalovirus. A further reported finding was that TCR beta sequences accurately predicted the HLA-A and HLA-B alleles for most subjects in the first cohort. In this cohort, only TCR beta chains were sequenced, and detectable features were limited by the absence of alpha or paired-chain data. Correlated functional status among segregating V segments might reflect linkage disequilibrium, but an unknown experimental factor could not be ruled out. In a later analysis, the rate of TCR association differed among HLA loci, with DRB1 alleles having the most associated TCRs and HLA-C alleles having the fewest. V-gene and J-gene trimming of TCR beta chains was associated with a missense DCLRE1C variant in a later genetic analysis, and the association was replicated in an independent cohort. While some public TCRs were present in many individuals, most TCR sequences turned up only very rarely across donors. According to a later analysis, most CMV-associated TCR beta chains appeared to be HLA-restricted, and the HLA associations seemed to be driven largely by CMV exposure. The authors suggested that the approach could potentially be extended to other disease states and immunological phenotypes. According to a later analysis, parvovirus B19, influenza, CMV and Epstein-Barr virus appeared linked to several top co-occurrence clusters. Sequencing depth was assumed to be roughly uniform across donors in the presence/absence analyses, though that assumption may not hold. In a later genetic analysis, fewer N-insertions in productive TCRs were reported among donors in an Asian-associated ancestry cluster than the roughly 700-donor mean. A few of the identified cytomegalovirus-associated TCR beta chains were confirmed in vitro to be specific for cytomegalovirus antigens. Because HLA typing was missing for some donors at each locus, association tests included only the typed subset. Cytomegalovirus status was reported to be diagnosed by the classifier with high specificity and sensitivity in both the original and validation cohorts. A group of highly shared sequence variants was considered likely to be a technical artifact of the sequencing pipeline. For the cohort, immune exposure information was limited to CMV serostatus. Around 16 rarely observed V segments, including chromosome 9 orphons, were excluded from the earlier analysis of approximately 600 of the donors because counts were too low. Specific HLA alleles were associated with over 15,000 TCR beta sequences at a false discovery rate of 0.05 in a later analysis. In a later analysis, HLA-associated TCR beta chains were found to be more clonally expanded and to have lower generation probabilities than equally common non-associated chains. Strong co-occurrence of HLA alleles, especially DR and DQ, made assigning TCR associations to individual alleles difficult. Broadly in line with IMGT annotations, most TCR beta V segments showed up in productive rearrangements about 90% or about 30% of the time in an earlier analysis of around 550 of the donors.

The specimen was PBMCs. The receptor's source is a female donor in good health and CMV-seronegative.

The DNA reads as follows: TGTGCCAGCACCCGGGACAGGAGCTCCTACGAGCAGTACTTC. Its amino acids are CASTRDRSSYEQYF. Here the chain combines TRBV2 and TRBJ2-7, and 8 junction bases match TRBD1. The CDR3 covers 14 residues, taking in both the cysteine and the phenylalanine. Of all the DNA, just the CDR3 is kept, 42 bases in frame from base 1. The germline V and J ends show losses of 7 bases and 0 bases respectively, and no gene match explains 5 bases of the junction. CDR1 and CDR2 are drawn from the germline V gene: SNHLY, FYNNEI.